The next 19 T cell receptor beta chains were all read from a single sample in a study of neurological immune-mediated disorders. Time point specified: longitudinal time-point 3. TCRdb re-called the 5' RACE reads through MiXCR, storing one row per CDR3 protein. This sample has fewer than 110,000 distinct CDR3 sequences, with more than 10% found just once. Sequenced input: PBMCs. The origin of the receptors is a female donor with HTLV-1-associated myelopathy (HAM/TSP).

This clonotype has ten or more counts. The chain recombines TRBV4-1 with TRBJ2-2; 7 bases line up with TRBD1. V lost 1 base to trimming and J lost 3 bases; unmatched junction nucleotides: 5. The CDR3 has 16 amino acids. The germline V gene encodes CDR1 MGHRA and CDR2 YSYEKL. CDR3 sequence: CASSQGAGGYTGELFF. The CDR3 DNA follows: TGCGCCAGCAGCCAAGGGGCAGGGGGATACACCGGGGAGCTGTTTTTT.

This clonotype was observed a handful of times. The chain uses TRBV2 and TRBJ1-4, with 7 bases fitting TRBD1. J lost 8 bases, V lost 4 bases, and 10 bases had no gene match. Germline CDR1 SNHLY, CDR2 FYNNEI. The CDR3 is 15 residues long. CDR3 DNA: TGTGCCAGCAGTGGTCGCGAGACAGGGAAGGAAAAACTGTTTTTT. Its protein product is CASSGRETGKEKLFF.

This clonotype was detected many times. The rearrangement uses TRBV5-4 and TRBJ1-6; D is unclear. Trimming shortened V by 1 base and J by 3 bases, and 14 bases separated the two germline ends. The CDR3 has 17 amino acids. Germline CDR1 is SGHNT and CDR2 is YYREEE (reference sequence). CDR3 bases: TGTGCCAGCAGCTTGCTACGGTCCCCTTTCTATAATTCACCCCTCCACTTT. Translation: CASSLLRSPFYNSPLHF.

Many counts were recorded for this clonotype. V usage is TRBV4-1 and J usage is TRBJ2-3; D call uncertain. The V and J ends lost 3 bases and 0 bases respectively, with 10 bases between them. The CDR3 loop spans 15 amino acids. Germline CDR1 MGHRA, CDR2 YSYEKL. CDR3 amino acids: CASSQWMLSTDTQYF. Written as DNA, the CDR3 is TGCGCCAGCAGCCAGTGGATGCTTAGCACAGATACGCAGTATTTT.

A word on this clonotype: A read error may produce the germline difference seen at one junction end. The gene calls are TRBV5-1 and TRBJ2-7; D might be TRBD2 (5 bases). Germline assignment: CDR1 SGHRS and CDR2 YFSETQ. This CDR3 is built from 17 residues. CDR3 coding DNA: TGCGCCAGCAGCTTGCGACCTTCCCGGGCAGAGGGCTACGAGAAGTACTTC. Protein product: CASSLRPSRAEGYEKYF. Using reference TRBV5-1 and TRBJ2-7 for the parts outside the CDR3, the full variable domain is KAGVTQTPRYLIKTRGQQVTLSCSPISGHRSVSWYQQTPGQGLQFLFEYFSETQRNKGNFPGRFSGRQFSNSRSEMNVSTLELGDSALYLCASSLRPSRAEGYEKYFGPGTRLTVT.

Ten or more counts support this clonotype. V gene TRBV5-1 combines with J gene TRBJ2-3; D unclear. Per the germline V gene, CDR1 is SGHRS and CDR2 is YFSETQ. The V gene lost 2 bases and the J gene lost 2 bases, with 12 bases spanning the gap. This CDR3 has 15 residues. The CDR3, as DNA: TGCGCCAGCAGCTTAGGTAGCCCCCTCACAGATACGCAGTATTTT. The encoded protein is CASSLGSPLTDTQYF.

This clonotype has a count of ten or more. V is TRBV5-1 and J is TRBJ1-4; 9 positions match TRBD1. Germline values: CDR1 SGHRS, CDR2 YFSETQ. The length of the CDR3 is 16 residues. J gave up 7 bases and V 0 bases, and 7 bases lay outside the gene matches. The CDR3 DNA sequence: TGCGCCAGCAGCTTGGAAGGGACAGGGTTTGGTGAAAAACTGTTTTTT. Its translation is CASSLEGTGFGEKLFF.

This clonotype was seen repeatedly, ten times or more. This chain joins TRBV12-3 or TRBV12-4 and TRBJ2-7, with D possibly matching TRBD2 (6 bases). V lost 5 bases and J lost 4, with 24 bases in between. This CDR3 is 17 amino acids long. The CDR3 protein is CASSRRDRGPAGYEQYF. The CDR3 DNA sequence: TGTGCCAGCAGTCGCCGGGACCGTGGGCCGGCGGGATACGAGCAGTACTTC.

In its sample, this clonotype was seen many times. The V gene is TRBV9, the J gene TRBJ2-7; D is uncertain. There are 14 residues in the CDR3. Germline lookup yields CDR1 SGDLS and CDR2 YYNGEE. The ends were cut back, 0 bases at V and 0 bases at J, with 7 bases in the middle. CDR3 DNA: TGTGCCAGCAGCGTAGCGTACAGCTCCTACGAGCAGTACTTC. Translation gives CASSVAYSSYEQYF. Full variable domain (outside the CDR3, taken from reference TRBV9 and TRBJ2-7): DSGVTQTPKHLITATGQRVTLRCSPRSGDLSVYWYQQSLDQGLQFLIQYYNGEERAKGNILERFSAQQFPDLHSELNLSSLELGDSALYFCASSVAYSSYEQYFGPGTRLTVT.

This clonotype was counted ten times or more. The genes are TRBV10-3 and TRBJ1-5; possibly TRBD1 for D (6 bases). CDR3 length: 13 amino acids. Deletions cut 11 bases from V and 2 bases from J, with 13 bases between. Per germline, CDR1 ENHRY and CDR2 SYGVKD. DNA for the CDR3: TGTGCCTCGAACAGGGACGGCAATCAGCCCCAGCATTTT. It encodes CASNRDGNQPQHF.

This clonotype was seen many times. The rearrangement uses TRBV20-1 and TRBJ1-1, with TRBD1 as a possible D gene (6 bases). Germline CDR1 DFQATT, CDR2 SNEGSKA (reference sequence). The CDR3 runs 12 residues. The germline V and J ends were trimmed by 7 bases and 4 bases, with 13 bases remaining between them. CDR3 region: CSVINRATEAFF. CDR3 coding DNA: TGCAGTGTCATTAACAGGGCCACTGAAGCTTTCTTT.

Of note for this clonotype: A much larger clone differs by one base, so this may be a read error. The CDR3 protein is CASSSGLPTDTQYF. CDR3 in DNA: TGTGCCAGCAGTTCCGGGCTTCCCACAGATACGCAGTATTTT. The chain joins TRBV27 to TRBJ2-3; D is unclear. CDR1 is MNHEY, CDR2 SMNVEV, per germline (reference sequence). Trimming left V 4 bases short and J 2 bases short, with 10 bases between. CDR3 length: 14 amino acids.

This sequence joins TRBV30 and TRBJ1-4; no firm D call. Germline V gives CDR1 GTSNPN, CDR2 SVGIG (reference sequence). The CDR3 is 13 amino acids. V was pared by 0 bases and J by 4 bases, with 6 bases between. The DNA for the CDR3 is TGTGCCTGGAGTGTCGGTGGTAATGAAAAACTGTTTTTT. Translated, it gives CAWSVGGNEKLFF.

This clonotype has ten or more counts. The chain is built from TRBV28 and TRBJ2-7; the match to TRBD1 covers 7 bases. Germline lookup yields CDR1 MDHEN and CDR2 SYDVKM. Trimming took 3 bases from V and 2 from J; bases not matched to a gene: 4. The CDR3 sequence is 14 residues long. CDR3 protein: CASSLWQGAYEQYF. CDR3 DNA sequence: TGTGCCAGCAGTTTGTGGCAGGGGGCCTACGAGCAGTACTTC.

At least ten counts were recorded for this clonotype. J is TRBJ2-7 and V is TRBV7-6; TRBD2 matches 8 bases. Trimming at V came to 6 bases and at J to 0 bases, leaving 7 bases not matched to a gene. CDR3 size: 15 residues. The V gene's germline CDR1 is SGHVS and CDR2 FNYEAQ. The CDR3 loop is CASSGAGTSSYEQYF. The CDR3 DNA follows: TGTGCCAGCAGTGGTGCCGGGACTAGCTCCTACGAGCAGTACTTC. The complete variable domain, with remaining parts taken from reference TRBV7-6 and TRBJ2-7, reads GAGVSQSPRYKVTKRGQDVALRCDPISGHVSLYWYRQALGQGPEFLTYFNYEAQQDKSGLPNDRFSAERPEGSISTLTIQRTEQRDSAMYRCASSGAGTSSYEQYFGPGTRLTVT.

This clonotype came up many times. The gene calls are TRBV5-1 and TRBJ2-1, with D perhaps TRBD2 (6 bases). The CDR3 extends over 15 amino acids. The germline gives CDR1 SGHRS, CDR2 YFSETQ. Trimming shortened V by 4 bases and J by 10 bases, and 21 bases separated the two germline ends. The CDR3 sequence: CASSGGTASGGEQFF. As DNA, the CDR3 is TGCGCCAGCAGCGGGGGGACTGCGTCAGGCGGAGAGCAGTTCTTC.

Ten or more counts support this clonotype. CDR3 DNA sequence: TGTGCCATACGGGACCTCCTCGGCACCTTC. It yields the protein CAIRDLLGTF. This chain connects TRBV2 to TRBJ1-2; TRBD1 is a possible D gene (5 bases). This CDR3 is 10 amino acids long. From germline, CDR1 is SNHLY and CDR2 FYNNEI. Trimming took off 10 bases at V and 13 bases at J, with 16 bases between the two ends.

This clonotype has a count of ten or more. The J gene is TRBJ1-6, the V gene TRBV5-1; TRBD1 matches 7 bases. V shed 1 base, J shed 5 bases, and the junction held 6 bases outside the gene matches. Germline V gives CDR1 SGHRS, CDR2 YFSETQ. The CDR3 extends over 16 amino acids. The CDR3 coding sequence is TGCGCCAGCAGCTTGCTAGGGGGCAGGGATAATTCACCCCTCCACTTT. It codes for CASSLLGGRDNSPLHF. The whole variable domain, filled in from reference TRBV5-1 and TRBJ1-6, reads KAGVTQTPRYLIKTRGQQVTLSCSPISGHRSVSWYQQTPGQGLQFLFEYFSETQRNKGNFPGRFSGRQFSNSRSEMNVSTLELGDSALYLCASSLLGGRDNSPLHFGNGTRLTVT.

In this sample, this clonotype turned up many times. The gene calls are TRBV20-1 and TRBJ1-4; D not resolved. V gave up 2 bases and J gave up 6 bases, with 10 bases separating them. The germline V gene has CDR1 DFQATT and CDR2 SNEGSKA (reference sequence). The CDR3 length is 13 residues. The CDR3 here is CSARRQTDEKLFF. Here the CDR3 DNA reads TGCAGTGCTAGACGCCAAACGGATGAAAAACTGTTTTTT.